The 18 T cell receptor beta chains reported below all come from one sample, sequenced in a study of T cell repertoires in cytomegalovirus infection. The antigens of these receptors remain unknown. Each CDR3 protein gets one entry after TCRdb re-called the reads with MiXCR. In the table there are 450,000 to 650,000 distinct CDR3 sequences, almost 40% of which are singletons. Sequenced here: cultured PBMCs, sampled from culture after CMV antigen stimulation. These receptors all stem from a human donor in good health (CMV status not recorded). Some clones in this sample may be carry-over from other donors' samples.

The chain has TRBV30 and TRBJ2-1; D is unclear. Trimming took off 1 base at V and 8 bases at J, with 12 bases between the two ends. Germline CDR1 GTSNPN, CDR2 SVGIG (reference sequence). The CDR3 is 13 amino acids. The CDR3 sequence: CAWSGQPLDEQFF. The CDR3 DNA is TGTGCCTGGAGTGGACAACCATTGGATGAGCAGTTCTTC.

The rearrangement links TRBV5-1 to TRBJ2-7; 9 bases fit TRBD2. V lost 3 bases, J lost 5 bases, and 6 bases stayed unmatched. Looked up from germline, CDR1 is SGHRS and CDR2 is YFSETQ. The CDR3 spans 14 residues. This CDR3 is CASSSTSGTDEQYF. The CDR3 DNA sequence: TGCGCCAGCAGCTCGACTAGCGGTACCGACGAGCAGTACTTC.

The V gene is TRBV6-6, the J gene TRBJ2-1; 10 bases are shared with TRBD2. V lost 0 bases to trimming and J lost 4 bases; unmatched junction nucleotides: 12. The CDR3 length is 19 residues. Looked up from germline, CDR1 is MNHNY and CDR2 is SVGAGI (reference sequence). CDR3: CASSYSGLADPLGYNEQFF. In DNA, the CDR3 is TGTGCCAGCAGTTACTCAGGACTAGCGGACCCACTTGGGTACAATGAGCAGTTCTTC.

This chain uses TRBV7-8 with TRBJ2-1, with D unclear. Germline CDR1 SGHVS, CDR2 FQNEAQ. This CDR3 spans 14 amino acids. The V end was cut by 5 bases, the J end by 4 bases, with 12 bases between. The CDR3 DNA is TGTGCCAGCAGCGTTTGGGCGCCATACAATGAGCAGTTCTTC. It yields the protein CASSVWAPYNEQFF.

This clonotype was recorded a few times. This chain uses TRBV7-2 with TRBJ2-7, with D tentatively TRBD2 (7 bases). Trimming took 1 base from V and 2 from J, leaving 15 bases between them. The V gene's germline CDR1 is SGHTA and CDR2 FQGNSA. The CDR3 sequence is 16 residues long. As DNA, the CDR3 is TGTGCCAGCAGCTTAGATACTGCGGGGGCCGCCTACGAGCAGTACTTC. Residues: CASSLDTAGAAYEQYF.

The chain carries TRBV2 and TRBJ2-7; D may be TRBD2 (6 bases). Trimming cost V 4 bases and J 0 bases, with 13 bases left between them. This CDR3 is 15 amino acids long. Germline V lookup: CDR1 SNHLY, CDR2 FYNNEI. DNA of the CDR3: TGTGCCAGCAGTGGAGGGACTGTGAGCTCCTACGAGCAGTACTTC. The encoded protein is CASSGGTVSSYEQYF.

This chain joins TRBV4-3 and TRBJ1-5; no clear D gene. CDR1 and CDR2 (germline): LGHNA, YSLEER. Trimming left V 0 bases short and J 1 base short, with 7 bases between. The CDR3 has 15 amino acids. The CDR3 is CASSQEWGSNQPQHF. DNA for the CDR3: TGCGCCAGCAGCCAAGAGTGGGGAAGCAATCAGCCCCAGCATTTT.

This clonotype was seen repeatedly, ten times or more. This sequence joins TRBV7-8 and TRBJ2-5, with D tentatively TRBD2 (5 bases). CDR1 and CDR2 (germline): SGHVS, FQNEAQ. CDR3 length equals 14 residues. V was pared by 4 bases and J by 3 bases, with 12 bases between. The CDR3 reads CASSSRGLEETQYF. CDR3 coding DNA: TGTGCCAGCAGCTCCCGGGGTCTGGAAGAGACCCAGTACTTC.

As for this clonotype: A junction boundary mismatches the germline segment, possibly from a read error. V gene TRBV12-3 or TRBV12-4 combines with J gene TRBJ1-3; D is undetermined. The CDR3 length is 12 residues. As DNA, the CDR3 is TGTGCCAGCAGTCCGGAGTATAGGCCTGTGCATTTT. Protein sequence: CASSPEYRPVHF.

This chain uses TRBV5-1 with TRBJ2-5; 8 bases are shared with TRBD2. This CDR3 contains 16 residues. Germline CDR1 SGHRS, CDR2 YFSETQ. J lost 0 bases, V lost 4 bases, and 8 bases had no gene match. CDR3 loop: CASSQGLAGYQETQYF. The CDR3, as DNA: TGCGCCAGCAGCCAAGGACTAGCTGGGTACCAAGAGACCCAGTACTTC.

The chain combines TRBV5-1 with TRBJ2-2; D unclear. Germline CDR1 is SGHRS and CDR2 is YFSETQ. V was clipped by 4 bases and J by 3 bases, with 16 bases between them. CDR3 length: 16 amino acids. CDR3 sequence (DNA): TGCGCCAGCAGCGGCGGATCCGGGTCCGACACCGGGGAGCTGTTTTTT. Translating it yields CASSGGSGSDTGELFF.

Concerning this clonotype itself: At one of its ends the junction is not consistent with the germline gene, which may arise from a read error. The CDR3 reads CASSYLDSQDQPQHF. CDR3 DNA sequence: TGTGCCAGCAGCTACTTGGACAGCCAGGATCAGCCCCAGCATTTT. This chain joins TRBV6-6 and TRBJ1-5, with a possible D match to TRBD1 (6 bases). The CDR3 runs 15 residues. From germline, CDR1 is MNHNY and CDR2 SVGAGI (reference sequence).

The chain links TRBV6-2 or TRBV6-3 to TRBJ1-5; D unclear. CDR1 and CDR2 from the germline V gene are MNHEY and SVGEGT. V gave up 7 bases and J gave up 6 bases, with 16 bases separating them. The CDR3 runs 14 residues. CDR3 sequence reads: CASNHISPSQPQHF. The CDR3 bases are TGTGCCAGCAACCACATAAGCCCCAGTCAGCCCCAGCATTTT.

V gene TRBV19 combines with J gene TRBJ1-2; 7 positions match TRBD1. V shed 7 bases, J shed 1 base, and the junction held 15 bases outside the gene matches. The CDR3 sequence is 17 residues long. The germline V gene has CDR1 LNHDA and CDR2 SQIVND (reference sequence). DNA for the CDR3: TGTGCCAGTACCCCGGAGGGGACAGCTCTTTTTAACTATGGCTACACCTTC. It codes for CASTPEGTALFNYGYTF.

This clonotype came up many times. The CDR3 protein is CASSLTVNTEAFF. The DNA of the CDR3 is TGTGCCAGCAGCCTGACGGTGAACACTGAAGCTTTCTTT. The chain combines TRBV7-2 with TRBJ1-1, with D hard to call. The V end was cut by 5 bases, the J end by 0 bases, with 7 bases between. Germline assignment: CDR1 SGHTA and CDR2 FQGNSA. CDR3 length equals 13 residues.

The chain has TRBV7-9 and TRBJ2-5; D unresolved. The CDR3 runs 14 residues. Trimming pared 3 bases from V and 0 bases from J, leaving 8 bases between. The germline V gene encodes CDR1 SEHNR and CDR2 FQNEAQ (reference sequence). CDR3 amino acids: CASSFFSNQETQYF. In DNA, the CDR3 is TGTGCCAGCAGCTTCTTCAGTAACCAAGAGACCCAGTACTTC.

This clonotype was seen a handful of times. The V and J genes are TRBV20-1 and TRBJ2-5, with 9 bases identical to TRBD2. The CDR3 is 13 amino acids. V gave up 2 bases and J gave up 4 bases; unmatched junction bases: 2. Per germline, CDR1 DFQATT and CDR2 SNEGSKA (reference sequence). The CDR3 DNA reads TGCAGTGCTAGACGGCGGGGGGGAGAGACCCAGTACTTC. It encodes CSARRRGGETQYF.

The rearrangement joins TRBV5-6 to TRBJ2-1; D unclear. Germline V gene sequence: CDR1 SGHDT, CDR2 YYEEEE. The CDR3 is 15 amino acids. V lost 1 base to trimming and J lost 0 bases, with 8 bases between them. In DNA form, the CDR3 reads TGTGCCAGCAGCTTGTTAGAGAGCTCCTACAATGAGCAGTTCTTC. Translating gives CASSLLESSYNEQFF. Full variable domain (remainder filled in from reference TRBV5-6 and TRBJ2-1): DAGVTQSPTHLIKTRGQQVTLRCSPKSGHDTVSWYQQALGQGPQFIFQYYEEEERQRGNFPDRFSGHQFPNYSSELNVNALLLGDSALYLCASSLLESSYNEQFFGPGTRLTVL.